The 17 T cell receptor beta chains listed next were all sequenced from one sample in a study of beta chain features in type 1 diabetes. Points from the study as a whole: All four CD4+ subsets from Type 1 diabetes patients carried moderately but significantly shorter TCRB CDR3s.

cDNA synthesis used the whole RNA isolate, giving expressed TCRB sequences. Clones were sequenced by immunoSEQ multiplex PCR, and TCRdb holds only the in-frame ones, with some missing. The sample has roughly 250,000 clones, about a fifth seen once. These receptors lack a known antigen. The sequenced sample consisted of naive CD4+ T cells from blood. All receptors derive from a middle-aged woman with type 1 diabetes.

This clone was observed a handful of times. The V and J genes are TRBV5-4 and TRBJ1-2; TRBD1 matches 8 bases. V lost 4 bases to trimming and J lost 4 bases; unmatched junction nucleotides: 3. The V gene's germline CDR1 is SGHNT and CDR2 YYREEE (reference sequence). This CDR3 contains 13 residues. DNA for the CDR3: TGTGCCAGCAGCCCGGACAGGGTCTATGGCTACACCTTC. It codes for CASSPDRVYGYTF.

A few counts support this clone. The J gene is TRBJ2-1, the V gene TRBV30; 12 bases are a match to TRBD2. The trim removed 3 bases at V and 6 bases at J, leaving 3 bases unmatched. This CDR3 is 14 amino acids long. CDR1 is GTSNPN and CDR2 is SVGIG in the germline V gene (reference sequence). The CDR3 DNA sequence: TGTGCCTGGAGGACTAGCGGGAGAGGCAATGAGCAGTTCTTC. Its translation: CAWRTSGRGNEQFF.

This clone was counted between two and nine times. The V and J genes are TRBV28 and TRBJ1-1; unclear D gene. Germline CDR1 and CDR2: MDHEN and SYDVKM. V was cut by 3 bases and J by 11 bases, with 10 bases left in between. The CDR3 consists of 11 residues. CDR3 protein: CASSFPSGAFF. The CDR3 coding sequence is TGTGCCAGCAGTTTCCCCTCGGGGGCTTTCTTT.

The CDR3 spells CASSEGLAGGPGTGELFF. In DNA, the CDR3 is TGTGCCAGCAGCGAGGGACTAGCGGGAGGGCCGGGCACCGGGGAGCTGTTTTTT. The V and J genes are TRBV9 and TRBJ2-2, with TRBD2 matching 16 bases. The V and J ends lost 3 bases and 4 bases, in that order; junction bases with no gene match: 6. In germline, CDR1 is SGDLS, CDR2 YYNGEE. This CDR3 region has 18 residues.

Points on this clone: Within the sample, other DNA sequences also encode this same CDR3. The chain has TRBV28 and TRBJ1-1; tentative D call: TRBD1 (5 bases). Trimming took 6 bases from V and 8 from J, leaving 10 bases between them. CDR1 is MDHEN and CDR2 is SYDVKM in the germline V gene. The CDR3 length is 11 residues. CDR3 DNA: TGTGCCAGCAGCCTCCGGACAGAAGCTTTCTTT. This translates into CASSLRTEAFF.

This clone was seen a handful of times. CDR3 loop: CASSQIGQGGNQPQHF. The CDR3 bases are TGTGCCAGCAGCCAGATAGGACAGGGGGGCAATCAGCCCCAGCATTTT. The chain is built from TRBV21-1 and TRBJ1-5; no DNA check was done on the table's D call, TRBD1. TRBV21-1 is shown as a pseudogene. The CDR3 loop spans 16 amino acids.

The rearrangement uses TRBV28 and TRBJ2-6; possible D gene TRBD2, 5 bases. The V gene's germline CDR1 is MDHEN and CDR2 SYDVKM. There are 16 residues in the CDR3. V gave up 8 bases and J gave up 2 bases, with 16 bases separating them. In nucleotides, the CDR3 is TGTGCCAGCGGCAATGATCGGCGGGCTGGGGCCAACGTCCTGACTTTC. Translated: CASGNDRRAGANVLTF. Filled out from reference TRBV28 and TRBJ2-6, the complete variable domain reads DVKVTQSSRYLVKRTGEKVFLECVQDMDHENMFWYRQDPGLGLRLIYFSYDVKMKEKGDIPEGYSVSREKKERFSLILESASTNQTSMYLCASGNDRRAGANVLTFGAGSRLTVL.

The V gene is TRBV29-1, the J gene TRBJ2-3; the match to TRBD1 covers 7 bases. The CDR3 is made up of 14 amino acids. Germline CDR1 is SQVTM and CDR2 is ANQGSEA. V was clipped by 2 bases and J by 1 base; unmatched bases: 3. The CDR3 protein is CSVESGGGTDTQYF. DNA for the CDR3: TGCAGCGTTGAATCAGGGGGAGGCACAGATACGCAGTATTTT.

V and J are TRBV30 and TRBJ2-7, with D possibly being TRBD1 (6 bases). The CDR3 is made up of 12 amino acids. Trimming stripped 0 bases from V and 10 bases from J, with 13 bases between. Germline CDR1 and CDR2: GTSNPN and SVGIG (reference sequence). In DNA form, the CDR3 reads TGTGCCTGGAGTGTACAGGGTAGAGTACAGTACTTC. It is translated as CAWSVQGRVQYF.

DNA for the CDR3: TGCAGCGTTGAGTCGGTCGCTGGCTACACCTTC. As protein: CSVESVAGYTF. The chain employs TRBV29-1 and TRBJ1-2; no clear D gene. Germline lookup yields CDR1 SQVTM and CDR2 ANQGSEA. The CDR3 has 11 amino acids. The ends were cut back, 3 bases at V and 7 bases at J, with 9 bases in the middle.

This clone came up a few times. The rearrangement joins TRBV7-3 to TRBJ2-6, with 8 bases aligning to TRBD1. Germline CDR1 and CDR2: SGHTA and FQGTGA. The CDR3 has 18 residues. Germline trimming cut 5 bases from V and 5 bases from J; bases unmatched to any gene: 14. CDR3 in amino acids: CASSPTGTGSVRANVLTF. CDR3 nucleotides: TGTGCCAGCAGCCCTACCGGGACAGGTTCTGTACGGGCCAACGTCCTGACTTTC.

This clone was observed a handful of times. The chain recombines TRBV28 with TRBJ2-5, with TRBD2 matching 15 bases. CDR1 and CDR2 (germline): MDHEN, SYDVKM. V was pared by 5 bases and J by 5 bases, with 9 bases of the junction left unmatched. The CDR3 is made up of 17 amino acids. The CDR3 loop is CASSPGLAGGPGETQYF. For the CDR3, the DNA is TGTGCCAGCAGTCCCGGACTAGCGGGAGGGCCGGGGGAGACCCAGTACTTC.

V is TRBV6-5 and J is TRBJ2-1, with D perhaps TRBD2 (6 bases). Trimming removed 7 bases at V and 9 bases at J, with 10 bases between. The CDR3 totals 11 residues. Germline loops: CDR1 MNHEY, CDR2 SVGAGI. The CDR3 nucleotides read TGTGCCAGCACGAAGGGAGGTGAGCAGTTCTTC. This gives the protein CASTKGGEQFF.

This clone was seen only a few times. This chain connects TRBV18 to TRBJ2-3; 9 nucleotides line up with TRBD2. Germline V gives CDR1 KGHSH, CDR2 LQKENI. V dropped 3 bases and J dropped 1; count of bases not matched to a gene: 2. The CDR3 has 15 residues. The DNA of the CDR3 is TGTGCCAGCTCACCCATAGCGGGAGGCACAGATACGCAGTATTTT. It is translated as CASSPIAGGTDTQYF.

The J gene is TRBJ1-1, the V gene TRBV13; 8 bases line up with TRBD1. Germline V gene lookup returns CDR1 PRHDT and CDR2 FYEKMQ (reference sequence). CDR3 length equals 15 residues. The V gene end was trimmed by 5 bases and the J gene end by 0 bases; junction bases not matched to a gene: 5. CDR3 amino acids: CASSAARGLNTEAFF. The DNA for the CDR3 is TGTGCCAGCAGCGCCGCCAGGGGGCTGAACACTGAAGCTTTCTTT.

CDR3 in amino acids: CASSSGQGSNQPQHF. The CDR3 nucleotides read TGTGCCAGCAGTTCCGGGCAGGGGAGCAATCAGCCCCAGCATTTT. The gene calls are TRBV27 and TRBJ1-5; possibly TRBD1 for D (6 bases). V was trimmed by 4 bases and J by 1 base, leaving 11 bases between them. This CDR3 has 15 residues. CDR1 and CDR2 from the germline V gene are MNHEY and SMNVEV (reference sequence).

This clone was recorded a few times. The chain links TRBV29-1 to TRBJ1-2, with 7 bases matching TRBD1. CDR3 length: 13 amino acids. Per germline, CDR1 SQVTM and CDR2 ANQGSEA. V gave up 1 base and J gave up 5 bases; unmatched junction bases: 4. CDR3 DNA sequence: TGCAGCGTTGAAGTCGGGACAGTTTATGGCTACACCTTC. It encodes CSVEVGTVYGYTF.